These 4 T cell receptor beta chains came from one sample sequenced in a study of T-cell memory formation after mild COVID-19. TCRdb fed the 5' RACE reads into MiXCR, producing one record per CDR3 protein. Of around 150,000 distinct CDR3 sequences in the sample, around 13% were seen once. The sequenced sample consisted of PBMCs or a T cell subset sorted from them (not recorded which). These receptors originate from an adult woman who had mild COVID-19 (a few samples of this study predate the infection). Cell type and time point are not known.

The chain has TRBV9 and TRBJ1-2; tentative D call: TRBD1 (5 bases). V dropped 7 bases and J dropped 2 bases, with 9 bases sitting between them. The germline gives CDR1 SGDLS, CDR2 YYNGEE. The CDR3 is 12 residues long. Here the CDR3 reads CASYGANYGYTF. The CDR3 coding sequence is TGTGCCAGCTACGGGGCCAACTATGGCTACACCTTC.

V usage is TRBV11-1 and J usage is TRBJ1-2; D remains ambiguous. CDR1 is SGHAT, CDR2 FQDESV, per germline (reference sequence). The CDR3 spans 13 residues. Between the trimmed V and J ends, which lost 1 base and 8 bases, there was a span of 11 bases. CDR3 coding DNA: TGTGCCAGCAGCTTAGGTTCGACAACGGGCTACACCTTC. This codes for CASSLGSTTGYTF.

This clonotype was counted only a few times. The chain employs TRBV5-4 and TRBJ1-2, with 7 bases lining up with TRBD1. Germline trimming cut 2 bases from V and 6 bases from J; bases unmatched to any gene: 16. The CDR3 loop spans 17 amino acids. CDR1 and CDR2 from the germline V gene are SGHNT and YYREEE (reference sequence). CDR3 in amino acids: CASSFPGITGALNGYTF. The CDR3 coding sequence is TGTGCCAGCAGCTTTCCCGGCATAACAGGGGCGCTGAATGGCTACACCTTC.

This sequence joins TRBV14 and TRBJ2-5, with D uncertain. The germline CDR1 and CDR2 sequences are SGHDN and FVKESK. Deletions cut 0 bases from V and 1 base from J, with 12 bases between. The CDR3 runs 16 residues. CDR3 in amino acids: CASSQDRVQIQETQYF. CDR3 in DNA: TGTGCCAGCAGCCAAGATCGGGTACAGATCCAAGAGACCCAGTACTTC.